Listed here are 7 T cell receptor beta chains from one sample, sequenced in a study of long-term antiretroviral therapy in people with HIV (dated by TCRdb to the early 2020s). Sequencing of the TRB variable region was done with the immunoSEQ hsTCRB v3.0 assay at survey level resolution. TCRdb re-hosts the immuneACCESS table, in-frame sequences only. Its copies lack some clones; in the studies checked, an unresolved V gene accounts for under half of them, and the cause for the rest is not known. The sample table holds about 24,000 clones, of which over 70% were seen once. In total, the top ten clones hold about 15% of the sample. The sequencing here drew on unsorted PBMCs, taken around 4.1 years after starting antiretroviral therapy. These receptors came from a man aged 25-45 years with HIV.

V usage is TRBV4-1 and J usage is TRBJ1-4; 10 bases match TRBD1. The germline V gene encodes CDR1 MGHRA and CDR2 YSYEKL. The V and J ends lost 5 bases and 2 bases, in that order; junction bases with no gene match: 8. The CDR3 is made up of 17 amino acids. The CDR3 protein is CASSLVPGQGTNEKLFF. The DNA of the CDR3 is TGCGCCAGCAGCTTAGTCCCGGGACAGGGGACTAATGAAAAACTGTTTTTT.

The chain couples TRBV5-1 to TRBJ1-1; possibly TRBD1 for D (5 bases). The length of the CDR3 is 15 residues. Between the trimmed V and J ends, which lost 2 bases and 5 bases, there was a span of 16 bases. From germline, CDR1 is SGHRS and CDR2 YFSETQ. Written as DNA, the CDR3 is TGCGCCAGCAGCTTTGGGGGGTCCCGGAGGACTGAAGCTTTCTTT. Its protein product is CASSFGGSRRTEAFF.

This chain uses TRBV28 with TRBJ2-1, with D perhaps TRBD2 (6 bases). Germline values: CDR1 MDHEN, CDR2 SYDVKM. The CDR3 is 18 residues long. V lost 3 bases and J lost 1, with 19 bases in between. For the CDR3, the DNA is TGTGCCAGCAGTTTGGCGGCCGCCGGGACTCAATCCTACAATGAGCAGTTCTTC. It codes for CASSLAAAGTQSYNEQFF. The variable domain in full, with the rest retrieved from reference TRBV28 and TRBJ2-1, is DVKVTQSSRYLVKRTGEKVFLECVQDMDHENMFWYRQDPGLGLRLIYFSYDVKMKEKGDIPEGYSVSREKKERFSLILESASTNQTSMYLCASSLAAAGTQSYNEQFFGPGTRLTVL.

The chain links TRBV5-1 to TRBJ2-1; D might be TRBD2 (5 bases). The CDR3 loop spans 18 amino acids. Per the germline V gene, CDR1 is SGHRS and CDR2 is YFSETQ. V was trimmed by 0 bases and J by 4 bases, leaving 20 bases between them. DNA for the CDR3: TGCGCCAGCAGCTTGGGGTCCTCTAGGGCGGGCCTTTACAATGAGCAGTTCTTC. Amino acids: CASSLGSSRAGLYNEQFF.

The V call is TRBV10-3, the J call TRBJ2-3; the D is unclear. CDR1 is ENHRY and CDR2 is SYGVKD in the germline V gene. Trimming took 3 bases from V and 2 from J, leaving 9 bases between them. This CDR3 has 14 residues. The DNA for the CDR3 is TGTGCCATCAGTGAAGGTCAGTTCACAGATACGCAGTATTTT. Its protein is CAISEGQFTDTQYF.

V usage is TRBV7-3 and J usage is TRBJ2-2; D might be TRBD1 (5 bases). Germline assignment: CDR1 SGHTA and CDR2 FQGTGA. This CDR3 has 17 residues. Trimming stripped 5 bases from V and 3 bases from J, with 19 bases between. The CDR3 spells CASSLQVVAGYTGELFF. DNA of the CDR3: TGTGCCAGCAGCCTCCAAGTAGTGGCAGGGTACACCGGGGAGCTGTTTTTT.

This clone has a single count. The chain uses TRBV6-5 and TRBJ2-2; possibly TRBD2 for D (7 bases). Trimming removed 2 bases from V and 8 bases from J, with 12 bases in between. CDR1 is MNHEY and CDR2 is SVGAGI in the germline V gene. This CDR3 spans 14 amino acids. In DNA form, the CDR3 reads TGTGCCAGCAGTTACCGGGGGGCGCCAGGGGAGCTGTTTTTT. Amino acids: CASSYRGAPGELFF.